The T cell receptor beta chain under discussion was sequenced for a study of shared clonotypes between healthy human individuals. Study-level background: Donors were a couple of women and three men aged 18 to 49. Notes on the study in general: Clonotypes shared by all four sorted-subset donors had higher generation probabilities than non-shared clonotypes.

Replicate PCRs run on sorted subsets employed approximately 200 ng DNA, 30,000 to 35,000 T cell genomes. Sequencing was performed with immunoSEQ multiplex PCR; in TCRdb, only in-frame clones are kept and a portion is missing. This table holds millions of clones, 85% to 95% found once. Germline V CDR1 and CDR2: MNHEY, SVGAGI. The V gene end was trimmed by 1 base and the J gene end by 4 bases; junction bases not matched to a gene: 6. The CDR3 sequence is 15 residues long. Concerning this clone itself: Antigen unknown.

The healthy adult donors were HIV-negative and reported no recent acute infections or vaccinations. This TCR came from a man aged 18 to 29 in good health. This chain links TRBV6-5 with TRBJ1-1; 7 bases are shared with TRBD1. Sequencing was carried out using naive CD4+ T cells sorted from blood. The subset was: CD45RA+ positively selected. The CDR3, as DNA: TGTGCCAGCAGTTACTGGACAGGTGAAAGCACTGAAGCTTTCTTT. As protein: CASSYWTGESTEAFF.